What follows are 6 T cell receptor beta chains derived from one specimen sequenced in a study of blood T cell repertoires in COVID-19. The data were produced by immunoSEQ multiplex PCR, yet TCRdb's version contains in-frame clones alone and is incomplete. The table includes tens of thousands of clones, roughly 78% detected once. The source material was peripheral blood. The source of these receptors is a woman older than 75 with acute or convalescent COVID-19.

This clone was detected only once. V usage is TRBV2 and J usage is TRBJ1-5; D remains ambiguous. The CDR3 loop spans 15 amino acids. In germline, CDR1 is SNHLY, CDR2 FYNNEI. V was trimmed by 4 bases and J by 2 bases, leaving 12 bases between them. The CDR3 region has the DNA TGTGCCAGCAGTGGGCTCATGTCTGGCAATCAGCCCCAGCATTTT. Amino acid sequence: CASSGLMSGNQPQHF.

This clone was counted a few times. The chain uses TRBV27 and TRBJ2-5; 9 bases are a match to TRBD1. The CDR3 runs to 17 residues. J lost 1 base, V lost 5 bases, and 11 bases had no gene match. Germline CDR1 reads MNHEY; CDR2 reads SMNVEV (reference sequence). The CDR3 DNA is TGTGCCAGCAGTGCTCTCGGGACAGGGATTTTCCAAGAGACCCAGTACTTC. Protein product: CASSALGTGIFQETQYF.

The rearrangement uses TRBV11-2 and TRBJ1-4; TRBD1 matches at 7 bases. Per the germline V gene, CDR1 is SGHAT and CDR2 is FQNNGV. The CDR3 consists of 14 residues. The V and J ends lost 5 bases and 2 bases, in that order; junction bases with no gene match: 2. The chain's CDR3 is CASSQQGTNEKLFF. In DNA form, the CDR3 reads TGTGCCAGCAGCCAACAGGGGACTAATGAAAAACTGTTTTTT.

This clone showed up just once. The V call is TRBV29-1, the J call TRBJ2-5; D may be TRBD2 (6 bases). The CDR3 extends over 12 amino acids. CDR1 is SQVTM and CDR2 is ANQGSEA in the germline V gene. Trimming took 6 bases from V and 6 from J, leaving 14 bases between them. DNA of the CDR3: TGCAGCGTCGGGGGACTCCAGAAGACCCAGTACTTC. Protein product: CSVGGLQKTQYF.

For the CDR3, the DNA is TGCAGCGTGCGACAGGGGGGGGACACTGAAGCTTTCTTT. It translates to CSVRQGGDTEAFF. This rearrangement joins TRBV29-1 to TRBJ1-1; 9 bases fit TRBD1. The CDR3 loop spans 13 amino acids. Germline CDR1 SQVTM, CDR2 ANQGSEA. Losses at the gene ends were 6 bases for V and 3 bases for J; bases not matched to a gene: 5. The whole variable domain, filled in from reference TRBV29-1 and TRBJ1-1, reads SAVISQKPSRDICQRGTSLTIQCQVDSQVTMMFWYRQQPGQSLTLIATANQGSEATYESGFVIDKFPISRPNLTFSTLTVSNMSPEDSSIYLCSVRQGGDTEAFFGQGTRLTVV.

The genes are TRBV11-2 and TRBJ1-1; D is unclear. Trimming removed 5 bases from V and 1 base from J, with 8 bases in between. Germline V gene lookup returns CDR1 SGHAT and CDR2 FQNNGV. The CDR3 has 13 amino acids. CDR3: CASSHKPNTEAFF. In DNA form, the CDR3 reads TGTGCCAGCAGCCATAAGCCGAACACTGAAGCTTTCTTT.